Listed below are T cell receptor beta chains from one sample, sequenced in a study of cytomegalovirus exposure and HLA in healthy donors. The method was immunoSEQ multiplex PCR; TCRdb's version includes in-frame clones alone and lacks a portion of them. The data hold approximately 210,000 clones, with around 79% observed a single time. Specimen: PBMCs. The receptors originated from a girl aged 5 to 17 in good health and CMV-seropositive. The CDR3 runs from the conserved cysteine through the conserved F or W. The order of the fields is J gene, clone size, D gene, V gene, CDR3 protein, CDR3 DNA. A D gene is named only where the DNA matches it firmly. Size tells how often a clone was seen (once, few, many) or the class of an expanded clone, and some rows leave it out.

TRBJ2-7,NA,NA,TRBV30,CAWTPSGSGEQYF,TGTGCCTGGACCCCTTCAGGGTCCGGGGAGCAGTACTTC
TRBJ2-1,NA,TRBD1,TRBV6-1,CATSRDRHNEQFF,TGTGCCACCTCCCGGGACAGGCACAATGAGCAGTTCTTC
TRBJ2-7,few,TRBD1,TRBV5-4,CASSNPTGGFEQYF,TGTGCCAGCAGCAACCCGACAGGGGGATTCGAGCAGTACTTC
TRBJ2-7,NA,TRBD1,TRBV10-3,CAIRDTGDLNEQYF,TGTGCCATCAGGGACACAGGGGATTTAAACGAGCAGTACTTC
TRBJ1-5,once,NA,TRBV10-3,CAINGQLDQPQHF,TGTGCCATCAACGGACAGTTAGATCAGCCCCAGCATTTT
TRBJ2-7,NA,NA,TRBV10-3,CAISESVLQGTEQYF,TGTGCCATCAGTGAGTCGGTGTTACAGGGTACCGAGCAGTACTTC
TRBJ2-7,once,NA,TRBV27,CASSPLGGASYEQYF,TGTGCCAGCAGTCCCCTGGGGGGGGCGTCCTACGAGCAGTACTTC
TRBJ2-5,once,NA,TRBV5-1,CASSLELKETQYF,TGCGCCAGCAGCTTGGAACTTAAAGAGACCCAGTACTTC
TRBJ2-6,NA,NA,TRBV5-6,CASSWDGRGPGANVLTF,TGTGCCAGCAGCTGGGATGGCAGGGGACCTGGGGCCAACGTCCTGACTTTC
TRBJ2-5,NA,TRBD1,TRBV5-1,CASSFQIQGAQETQYF,TGCGCCAGCAGCTTCCAAATACAGGGGGCCCAAGAGACCCAGTACTTC
TRBJ2-3,NA,NA,TRBV27,CASSFLAKGSDTQYF,TGTGCCAGCAGTTTTCTAGCCAAGGGCTCAGATACGCAGTATTTT
TRBJ2-2,NA,TRBD2,TRBV4-3,CASSALAGVNTGELFF,TGCGCCAGCAGCGCACTAGCGGGGGTAAACACCGGGGAGCTGTTTTTT
TRBJ2-7,NA,TRBD1,TRBV6-5,CASSYQLDRVWEQYF,TGTGCCAGCAGTTACCAACTCGACAGGGTGTGGGAGCAGTACTTC
TRBJ1-4,NA,NA,TRBV14,CASSQGWKAAAKNEKLFF,TGTGCCAGCAGCCAAGGATGGAAGGCGGCTGCAAAAAATGAAAAACTGTTTTTT
TRBJ2-5,NA,NA,TRBV7-2,CASSVSQGDDQYF,TGTGCCAGCAGTGTGAGTCAGGGTGATGACCAGTACTTC
TRBJ1-1,NA,TRBD1,TRBV19,CASSTIGTGTEAFF,TGTGCCAGTAGTACAATAGGGACAGGCACTGAAGCTTTCTTT
TRBJ1-4,NA,NA,TRBV5-4,CASSSLGANSDEKLFF,TGTGCCAGCAGCTCCCTGGGGGCCAACTCCGATGAAAAACTGTTTTTT
TRBJ1-3,NA,TRBD1,TRBV2,CASSEGTGVSGNTIYF,TGTGCCAGCAGTGAGGGGACAGGCGTCTCTGGAAACACCATATATTTT
TRBJ2-1,NA,NA,TRBV5-1,CASSLPEGLLRFEQFF,TGCGCCAGCAGCTTGCCTGAGGGACTTTTGCGATTTGAGCAGTTCTTC
TRBJ1-1,NA,NA,TRBV6-1,CASRATGLSEAFF,TGTGCCAGCAGAGCTACAGGGCTCAGTGAAGCTTTCTTT
TRBJ2-1,NA,NA,TRBV18,CASSPFPGYYNEQFF,TGTGCCAGCTCACCGTTTCCAGGCTACTACAATGAGCAGTTCTTC
TRBJ1-4,NA,NA,TRBV5-8,CASSPGQLATNEKLFF,TGTGCCAGCAGCCCCGGACAGTTAGCAACTAATGAAAAACTGTTTTTT
TRBJ2-7,NA,NA,TRBV19,CASSPTSSYEQYF,TGTGCCAGTAGTCCTACTTCCTCCTACGAGCAGTACTTC
TRBJ1-5,NA,NA,TRBV5-6,CASSLWREGQPQHF,TGTGCCAGCAGCTTGTGGAGGGAAGGTCAGCCCCAGCATTTT
TRBJ2-3,NA,TRBD2,TRBV30,CASSLAGGQDTQYF,TGTGCCTCCTCCCTAGCGGGGGGGCAAGATACGCAGTATTTT
TRBJ2-5,NA,TRBD2,TRBV2,CASSELAGRETQYF,TGTGCCAGCAGTGAACTAGCGGGCCGGGAGACCCAGTACTTC
TRBJ2-7,few,TRBD1,TRBV6-1,CASNGQGMGSYEQYF,TGTGCCAGCAACGGACAGGGAATGGGTTCCTACGAGCAGTACTTC
TRBJ2-7,NA,TRBD1,TRBV6-4,CASSDSKVVRTGNEQYF,TGTGCCAGCAGTGACTCGAAGGTGGTAAGGACAGGGAACGAGCAGTACTTC
TRBJ2-3,NA,NA,TRBV2,CASSAEGGARTDTQYF,TGTGCCAGCAGTGCCGAGGGGGGGGCCCGCACAGATACGCAGTATTTT
TRBJ1-1,NA,TRBD1,TRBV6-1,CASSVQGARAFF,TGTGCCAGCAGTGTACAGGGGGCGCGAGCTTTCTTT
TRBJ1-6,NA,TRBD1,TRBV6-6,CASSSSQGQGISPLHF,TGTGCCAGCAGTTCGAGCCAAGGACAGGGAATTTCACCCCTCCACTTT
TRBJ1-2,NA,NA,TRBV11-2,CASSSTEYGYTF,TGTGCCAGCAGCTCCACAGAGTATGGCTACACCTTC
TRBJ1-1,NA,NA,TRBV7-9,CASSPTGWPEAFF,TGTGCCAGCAGCCCCACCGGGTGGCCAGAAGCTTTCTTT
TRBJ2-5,few,TRBD2,TRBV5-4,CASGGVETQYF,TGTGCCAGCGGGGGGGTTGAGACCCAGTACTTC
TRBJ1-3,NA,TRBD1,TRBV5-6,CASSTVSTGAGNTIYF,TGTGCCAGCAGCACGGTATCTACAGGGGCTGGAAACACCATATATTTT
TRBJ2-2,NA,NA,TRBV5-8,CASSFWTAPPGELFF,TGTGCCAGCAGCTTTTGGACAGCACCTCCCGGGGAGCTGTTTTTT
TRBJ2-7,few,TRBD2,TRBV7-2,CASSLALAGGRGEQYF,TGTGCCAGCAGCTTAGCACTAGCGGGGGGGCGGGGCGAGCAGTACTTC
TRBJ2-2,NA,NA,TRBV5-5,CASSLVGHPGGELFF,TGTGCCAGCAGCTTGGTGGGACACCCGGGCGGGGAGCTGTTTTTT
TRBJ1-6,NA,NA,TRBV6-1,CASSETRGSPLHF,TGTGCCAGCAGTGAAACACGAGGTTCACCCCTCCACTTT
TRBJ1-2,NA,TRBD1,TRBV25-1,CASTSDRAGYGYTF,TGTGCCAGCACCTCGGACAGGGCGGGCTATGGCTACACCTTC
TRBJ1-1,NA,TRBD1,TRBV10-3,CAISESTGGDSAEAFF,TGTGCCATCAGTGAGTCGACAGGGGGCGATTCGGCTGAAGCTTTCTTT
TRBJ2-1,NA,TRBD2,TRBV29-1,CSVGIQGLAFGEQFF,TGCAGCGTGGGGATTCAGGGACTAGCCTTCGGTGAGCAGTTCTTC
TRBJ2-1,NA,NA,TRBV9,CASSVRQGDNEQFF,TGTGCCAGCAGCGTCCGGCAAGGGGACAATGAGCAGTTCTTC
TRBJ2-7,NA,NA,TRBV19,CASRPHSDSNYEQYF,TGTGCCAGTCGCCCCCACTCCGATTCCAACTACGAGCAGTACTTC
TRBJ2-2,NA,TRBD1,TRBV5-1,CASSADRGYTGELFF,TGCGCCAGCAGCGCGGACAGGGGGTACACCGGGGAGCTGTTTTTT